This T cell receptor (beta chain) appears in the sequencing data of a study of blood T cell repertoires in COVID-19. Study details: Sources were T cells, B-cell-depleted T cells, or PBMCs; the material itself was cDNA or gDNA.

The protocol was immunoSEQ multiplex PCR, while the TCRdb copy is restricted to in-frame clones and leaves out a portion. The repertoire has over 200,000 clones, 80% to 90% of them found once; the top ten carry around 3.7%. Individuals aged 18 to 89 years were recruited from approximately 22 US areas. Someone with COVID-19 had been met by exposed participants within 2 weeks before study entry. There are 14 residues in the CDR3. Germline V gives CDR1 SGHDT, CDR2 YYEEEE. V trimming: 0 bases; J trimming: 3 bases; junction bases outside the gene matches: 1. The receptor was isolated from a woman aged 25 to 39 who had been exposed to COVID-19. The V call is TRBV5-6, the J call TRBJ1-1; 8 bases fit TRBD1. Sequencing was carried out using PBMCs or T cells enriched from blood (not recorded which). This CDR3 reads CASSLDRGDTEAFF. CDR3 coding DNA: TGTGCCAGCAGCTTGGACAGGGGGGACACTGAAGCTTTCTTT.